The 28 T cell receptor beta chains presented below share a single source sample, sequenced in a study of Graves' ophthalmopathy and Graves' hyperthyroidism. Transcripts of RNA were the source for amplifying TCR beta CDR3 regions. After a first-round RT-PCR with HTBI primers, a second-round multiplex PCR was run. TCRdb redid the calling of the multiplex PCR reads with MiXCR, one entry per CDR3 protein. The table includes around 470,000 distinct CDR3 sequences, 14% detected once. The sample taken for sequencing was blood. These receptors all come from a woman in her 30s with Graves' ophthalmopathy.

This clonotype was detected many times. The genes are TRBV11-2 and TRBJ2-5; TRBD1 matches 10 bases. The CDR3 spans 15 residues. Germline CDR1 reads SGHAT; CDR2 reads FQNNGV. V shed 5 bases and J 5 bases; nucleotides not matched to a gene: 8. The CDR3 nucleotides read TGTGCCAGCAGCCTCGGGACAGGGGTAGGGGAGACCCAGTACTTC. Translating it yields CASSLGTGVGETQYF.

At least ten counts were recorded for this clonotype. The genes are TRBV5-1 and TRBJ2-4; 7 bases agree with TRBD1. Germline V gene data show CDR1 as SGHRS and CDR2 as YFSETQ. V lost 4 bases to trimming and J lost 1 base; unmatched junction nucleotides: 5. This CDR3 has 15 residues. CDR3 DNA sequence: TGCGCCAGCAGCCCTGGGACAGCGGCCAAAAACATTCAGTACTTC. Translated, it gives CASSPGTAAKNIQYF. Based on the CDR3 plus reference TRBV5-1 and TRBJ2-4, the full variable domain is KAGVTQTPRYLIKTRGQQVTLSCSPISGHRSVSWYQQTPGQGLQFLFEYFSETQRNKGNFPGRFSGRQFSNSRSEMNVSTLELGDSALYLCASSPGTAAKNIQYFGAGTRLSVL.

This clonotype showed up many times. This rearrangement joins TRBV27 to TRBJ1-1; unclear D gene. The germline V gene has CDR1 MNHEY and CDR2 SMNVEV (reference sequence). V was trimmed by 2 bases and J by 2 bases, leaving 15 bases between them. The CDR3 covers 16 residues. The CDR3 loop is CASSLRVSPINTEAFF. The CDR3 DNA sequence: TGTGCCAGCAGTTTAAGGGTGAGTCCGATCAACACTGAAGCTTTCTTT.

This clonotype was recorded at least ten times. The V call is TRBV20-1, the J call TRBJ2-7; D possibly corresponds to TRBD2 (6 bases). Trimming pared 1 base from V and 7 bases from J, leaving 14 bases between. Germline CDR1 DFQATT, CDR2 SNEGSKA (reference sequence). The CDR3 is 13 residues long. Here the CDR3 reads CSARVVLAREQYF. The CDR3 region has the DNA TGCAGTGCTAGAGTTGTCCTAGCGCGGGAGCAGTACTTC.

This clonotype was counted at least ten times. The CDR3 protein is CASSPGTGDTSYEQYF. CDR3 nucleotides: TGTGCCAGCAGCCCGGGGACAGGGGACACCTCCTACGAGCAGTACTTC. The chain links TRBV28 to TRBJ2-7, with TRBD1 identical over 10 bases. After removal of 6 bases from V and 0 bases from J, the junction contained 8 bases not matched to a gene. The CDR3 loop spans 16 amino acids. In germline, CDR1 is MDHEN, CDR2 SYDVKM.

The rearrangement uses TRBV28 and TRBJ2-5; the D gene is possibly TRBD2 (5 bases). V lost 5 bases and J 5 bases, leaving 12 bases between the germline ends. CDR3 size: 13 residues. Germline-derived CDR1 and CDR2 are MDHEN and SYDVKM. The CDR3 DNA reads TGTGCCAGCAGTCTCTGGGGAGCGGAGACCCAGTACTTC. This gives the protein CASSLWGAETQYF.

This clonotype has ten or more counts. The chain carries TRBV4-1 and TRBJ2-5, with no clear D. V shed 1 base and J shed 2 bases, with 5 bases lying between them. This CDR3 has 13 residues. Germline CDR1 is MGHRA and CDR2 is YSYEKL. The CDR3 DNA sequence: TGCGCCAGCAGCCAAGCTCCACAAGAGACCCAGTACTTC. It yields the protein CASSQAPQETQYF.

Ten or more counts support this clonotype. The chain carries TRBV6-5 and TRBJ1-3; D gene unclear. V was clipped by 0 bases and J by 0 bases, with 9 bases between them. CDR1 is MNHEY, CDR2 SVGAGI, per germline. The CDR3 is 16 residues long. Here the CDR3 DNA reads TGTGCCAGCAGTTACTCGGGCCGTCGCTCTGGAAACACCATATATTTT. Translating it yields CASSYSGRRSGNTIYF.

This clonotype was recorded at least ten times. One base away lies a much larger clone, so this may be a sequencing read error. V is TRBV6-1 and J is TRBJ2-5, with D possibly being TRBD1 (7 bases). Germline assignment: CDR1 MNHNS and CDR2 SASEGT. The CDR3 runs to 15 residues. The CDR3 region has the DNA TGTGCCAGCAGTCCTCAGGGGGGAGCGGAAGAGACCAAGTACTTC. It specifies CASSPQGGAEETKYF.

Remarks on this clonotype: A much larger clone is a single base away; this may be a read error. This sequence joins TRBV2 and TRBJ2-7; TRBD1 aligns across 9 bases. Per germline, CDR1 SNHLY and CDR2 FYNNEI. The CDR3 contains 15 residues. The V gene end was trimmed by 6 bases and the J gene end by 3 bases; junction bases not matched to a gene: 9. The CDR3 DNA reads TGTGCCAGCAGCTTATCTTCGGGACAGGGCTACGAGCAGTACTTC. Translation gives CASSLSSGQGYEQYF.

The sample holds many counts of this clonotype. The chain employs TRBV6-1 and TRBJ1-1; 7 bases fit TRBD1. Germline V gene lookup returns CDR1 MNHNS and CDR2 SASEGT. V dropped 6 bases and J dropped 3; count of bases not matched to a gene: 4. The CDR3 consists of 13 residues. The CDR3 nucleotides are TGTGCCAGCAGCGACAGGGTTGACACTGAAGCTTTCTTT. Translated, it gives CASSDRVDTEAFF.

The chain recombines TRBV12-3 or TRBV12-4 with TRBJ2-5; the D gene is possibly TRBD2 (6 bases). Between the trimmed V and J ends, which lost 8 bases and 2 bases, there was a span of 12 bases. This CDR3 contains 13 residues. The DNA of the CDR3 is TGTGCCAGCGGTGATAGCGGACAAGAGACCCAGTACTTC. This sequence encodes CASGDSGQETQYF.

This clonotype was detected many times. The J gene is TRBJ1-2, the V gene TRBV9; 9 bases line up with TRBD1. Germline CDR1 is SGDLS and CDR2 is YYNGEE. Losses at the gene ends were 2 bases for V and 4 bases for J; bases not matched to a gene: 12. The CDR3 covers 17 residues. The CDR3 coding sequence is TGTGCCAGCAGCGTTGCCCCGACAGGGGGAGTAAGCTATGGCTACACCTTC. Translated, it gives CASSVAPTGGVSYGYTF.

This clonotype was seen at least ten times. The rearrangement links TRBV25-1 to TRBJ2-6; 8 bases line up with TRBD2. Germline V gene lookup returns CDR1 MGHDK and CDR2 SYGVNS. The CDR3 spans 20 residues. V lost 5 bases to trimming and J lost 0 bases; unmatched junction nucleotides: 15. CDR3 loop: CASSPRSGREVLSGANVLTF. CDR3 in DNA: TGTGCCAGCAGTCCTCGGTCGGGGCGGGAGGTTCTCTCTGGGGCCAACGTCCTGACTTTC. The entire variable domain, with the rest obtained from reference TRBV25-1 and TRBJ2-6, is as follows: EADIYQTPRYLVIGTGKKITLECSQTMGHDKMYWYQQDPGMELHLIHYSYGVNSTEKGDLSSESTVSRIRTEHFPLTLESARPSHTSQYLCASSPRSGREVLSGANVLTFGAGSRLTVL.

This clonotype has ten or more counts. This chain links TRBV27 with TRBJ1-5; D unclear. Trimming took 4 bases from V and 7 from J, leaving 14 bases between them. Germline CDR1 is MNHEY and CDR2 is SMNVEV (reference sequence). This CDR3 is 14 amino acids long. CDR3 sequence: CASSSNSAHQPQHF. CDR3 nucleotides: TGTGCCAGCAGTTCCAATTCAGCGCACCAGCCCCAGCATTTT.

This clonotype appeared many times. The rearrangement uses TRBV6-1 and TRBJ2-7; D is possibly TRBD1 (6 bases). Trimming left V 6 bases short and J 0 bases short, with 9 bases between. The CDR3 length is 13 residues. Germline V CDR1 and CDR2: MNHNS, SASEGT. CDR3 region: CASRGQLSYEQYF. The CDR3 DNA reads TGTGCCAGCAGAGGACAGCTCTCCTACGAGCAGTACTTC.

This chain uses TRBV9 with TRBJ2-7, with 8 bases lining up with TRBD2. The length of the CDR3 is 14 residues. CDR1 is SGDLS and CDR2 is YYNGEE in the germline V gene. The junction had 8 bases not matched to a gene; V was cut back by 4 bases and J by 5 bases. The CDR3 loop is CASSPRSGRNEQYF. The CDR3 bases are TGTGCCAGCAGCCCCAGGAGCGGGAGAAACGAGCAGTACTTC.

This clonotype was observed at least ten times. This rearrangement joins TRBV30 to TRBJ1-5; a weak D match, TRBD1 (5 bases). Trimming stripped 0 bases from V and 4 bases from J, with 10 bases between. The germline CDR1 and CDR2 sequences are GTSNPN and SVGIG (reference sequence). The CDR3 consists of 14 residues. CDR3 amino acids: CAWSVRAGNQPQHF. For the CDR3, the DNA is TGTGCCTGGAGTGTACGGGCAGGGAATCAGCCCCAGCATTTT.

The sample holds a few counts of this clonotype. This chain joins TRBV5-1 and TRBJ2-5, with a possible D match to TRBD1 (6 bases). CDR1 and CDR2 from the germline V gene are SGHRS and YFSETQ. Trimming removed 4 bases from V and 0 bases from J, with 16 bases in between. The CDR3 extends over 16 amino acids. CDR3 sequence: CASSPLRGGDQETQYF. In nucleotides, the CDR3 is TGCGCCAGCAGCCCTCTAAGAGGGGGTGACCAAGAGACCCAGTACTTC.

This clonotype was seen repeatedly, ten times or more. This chain uses TRBV27 with TRBJ2-7; D is ambiguous. The ends were cut back, 8 bases at V and 0 bases at J, with 14 bases in the middle. CDR3 length: 14 amino acids. Germline lookup yields CDR1 MNHEY and CDR2 SMNVEV (reference sequence). CDR3 region: CASRIDWPSYEQYF. In DNA, the CDR3 is TGTGCCAGCCGTATAGATTGGCCCTCCTACGAGCAGTACTTC.

In this sample, this clonotype turned up many times. J is TRBJ1-1 and V is TRBV18; TRBD1 aligns across 9 bases. V shed 3 bases and J 1 base; nucleotides not matched to a gene: 3. The CDR3 runs 15 residues. Germline CDR1 reads KGHSH; CDR2 reads LQKENI. In DNA form, the CDR3 reads TGTGCCAGCTCACCGAGGACAGGGGAGAACACTGAAGCTTTCTTT. This translates into CASSPRTGENTEAFF.

To note about this clonotype: A much larger clone is a single base away; this may be a read error. Here the CDR3 omits its conserved ending phenylalanine or tryptophan, so a read error is the likely source. V gene TRBV29-1 combines with J gene TRBJ1-2, with D hard to call. The CDR3 is made up of 9 amino acids. Germline CDR1 reads SQVTM; CDR2 reads ANQGSEA. V lost 6 bases to trimming and J lost 4 bases, with 3 bases between them. The CDR3 sequence is CSVPYGYTV. The DNA for the CDR3 is TGCAGCGTCCCCTATGGCTACACCGTC.

The sample holds many counts of this clonotype. The chain couples TRBV28 to TRBJ2-5, with 7 bases aligning to TRBD2. Trimming at V came to 5 bases and at J to 1 base, leaving 4 bases not matched to a gene. Germline assignment: CDR1 MDHEN and CDR2 SYDVKM. The CDR3 has 14 amino acids. CDR3 bases: TGTGCCAGCAGTCGTCTAGCGGTCCAAGAGACCCAGTACTTC. Its protein is CASSRLAVQETQYF.

In this sample, this clonotype turned up many times. This chain uses TRBV6-5 with TRBJ2-2; D is perhaps TRBD2 (5 bases). From germline, CDR1 is MNHEY and CDR2 SVGAGI. This CDR3 has 16 residues. Trimming pared 1 base from V and 2 bases from J, leaving 11 bases between. CDR3 sequence: CASSYWASPNTGELFF. CDR3 bases: TGTGCCAGCAGTTACTGGGCTAGCCCAAACACCGGGGAGCTGTTTTTT.

There are many counts of this clonotype. This chain connects TRBV20-1 to TRBJ1-1; TRBD1 matches 7 bases. The CDR3 has 16 residues. The V gene end was trimmed by 0 bases and the J gene end by 2 bases; junction bases not matched to a gene: 9. CDR1 is DFQATT, CDR2 SNEGSKA, per germline (reference sequence). For the CDR3, the DNA is TGCAGTGCTAGAGACCCCCGACAGGGCTATAACACTGAAGCTTTCTTT. This sequence encodes CSARDPRQGYNTEAFF.

About this clonotype: A read error may be the cause here, since a much bigger clone is one base away. This chain uses TRBV24-1 with TRBJ2-5; D might be TRBD2 (5 bases). Germline values: CDR1 KGHDR, CDR2 SFDVKD. CDR3 size: 12 residues. V was clipped by 9 bases and J by 10 bases, with 17 bases between them. The CDR3 DNA follows: TGTGCCACCGGTGGCGGCTCGGGGATCCAGTACTTC. Protein sequence: CATGGGSGIQYF.

This clonotype was observed many times. The chain carries TRBV28 and TRBJ1-1; TRBD1 matches 7 bases. Germline V gives CDR1 MDHEN, CDR2 SYDVKM. This CDR3 has 15 amino acids. V lost 6 bases and J lost 1; bases outside the gene matches: 8. Here the CDR3 DNA reads TGTGCCAGCAGGCCCCCAGGGGGACCGAACACTGAAGCTTTCTTT. It encodes CASRPPGGPNTEAFF.

The chain couples TRBV6-4 to TRBJ2-4; 7 nucleotides agree with TRBD2. This CDR3 contains 19 residues. Germline V gene sequence: CDR1 MRHNA, CDR2 SNTAGT. The ends lost 5 bases at V and 6 bases at J; junction bases unmatched: 22. The CDR3 spells CASSLGTADGRMFRNIQYF. In DNA, the CDR3 is TGTGCCAGCAGTCTCGGGACGGCGGACGGGAGGATGTTTCGAAACATTCAGTACTTC.